This T cell receptor beta chain derives from a study of blood T cell repertoires in COVID-19. The method was immunoSEQ multiplex PCR; TCRdb's version includes in-frame clones alone and lacks a portion of them. The table lists 25,000 to 30,000 clones, 84% of them singletons. The sequenced sample consisted of peripheral blood. This sequence originates from a man in his 70s with active COVID-19.

CDR3 protein: CATSDRSVAGKNIQYF. CDR3 coding DNA: TGTGCCACCAGTGATAGGTCGGTAGCGGGGAAAAACATTCAGTACTTC. The J gene is TRBJ2-4, the V gene TRBV24-1; TRBD2 aligns across 8 bases. CDR1 and CDR2 (germline): KGHDR, SFDVKD. CDR3 length equals 16 residues. Germline trimming cut 3 bases from V and 4 bases from J; bases unmatched to any gene: 7.